Below, 32 T cell receptor beta chains from the same sample are listed, as sequenced in a study of T cell changes during pregnancy in multiple sclerosis. TCRdb keeps only in-frame clones here, not all; method: immunoSEQ multiplex PCR. The sample has roughly 84,000 clones; 90% to 95% are singletons. The sequencing used peripheral blood, collected in the third trimester of pregnancy. These receptors were obtained from a female donor in good health, enrolled as a control in a pregnancy study.

In its sample, this clone was seen a few times. This chain uses TRBV28 with TRBJ1-1; perhaps TRBD1 as D (5 bases). The V gene lost 7 bases and the J gene lost 6 bases, with 15 bases spanning the gap. CDR1 is MDHEN and CDR2 is SYDVKM in the germline V gene. The CDR3 has 13 residues. The CDR3 region has the DNA TGTGCCAGCACCCTCACAGGCTCCCCTGAAGCTTTCTTT. Translation gives CASTLTGSPEAFF.

The chain combines TRBV29-1 with TRBJ2-7; D may be TRBD1 (6 bases). CDR1 is SQVTM and CDR2 is ANQGSEA in the germline V gene. Deletions cut 5 bases from V and 0 bases from J, with 20 bases between. This CDR3 has 16 residues. CDR3 residues: CSVLKQSRQASYEQYF. DNA for the CDR3: TGCAGCGTTCTAAAACAGAGCAGACAGGCCTCCTACGAGCAGTACTTC.

This CDR3 reads CASSFQQGSPEAFF. The CDR3 DNA follows: TGCGCCAGCAGCTTTCAACAGGGGTCCCCTGAAGCTTTCTTT. The chain combines TRBV5-1 with TRBJ1-1; 7 bases match TRBD1. V lost 2 bases and J lost 6; bases outside the gene matches: 7. The V gene's germline CDR1 is SGHRS and CDR2 YFSETQ. This CDR3 is built from 14 residues.

This clone has more than one count but fewer than ten. The J gene is TRBJ2-5, the V gene TRBV19, with 9 bases that match TRBD2. The CDR3 length is 15 residues. CDR1 is LNHDA, CDR2 SQIVND, per germline (reference sequence). Losses at the gene ends were 10 bases for V and 4 bases for J; bases not matched to a gene: 13. The DNA for the CDR3 is TGTGCCACCCGATCCGGCGGGAGGGAGTCAGAGACCCAGTACTTC. This gives the protein CATRSGGRESETQYF.

This rearrangement joins TRBV2 to TRBJ2-5; D unclear. The germline V and J ends were trimmed by 4 bases and 2 bases, with 8 bases remaining between them. The germline V gene encodes CDR1 SNHLY and CDR2 FYNNEI. The CDR3 contains 13 residues. The CDR3 loop is CASSAQIQETQYF. CDR3 in DNA: TGTGCCAGCAGTGCACAAATTCAAGAGACCCAGTACTTC. Full variable domain (remainder filled in from reference TRBV2 and TRBJ2-5): EPEVTQTPSHQVTQMGQEVILRCVPISNHLYFYWYRQILGQKVEFLVSFYNNEISEKSEIFDDQFSVERPDGSNFTLKIRSTKLEDSAMYFCASSAQIQETQYFGPGTRLLVL.

This clone was picked up a small number of times. The chain has TRBV19 and TRBJ1-5; D possibly corresponds to TRBD1 (6 bases). V dropped 3 bases and J dropped 5 bases, with 14 bases sitting between them. Looked up from germline, CDR1 is LNHDA and CDR2 is SQIVND (reference sequence). The CDR3 covers 15 residues. The CDR3 reads CASSITGLIYQPQHF. CDR3 sequence (DNA): TGTGCCAGTAGTATCACAGGGCTGATCTATCAGCCCCAGCATTTT.

This chain uses TRBV6-6 with TRBJ2-7, with a possible D match to TRBD2 (6 bases). Trimming shortened V by 6 bases and J by 2 bases, and 17 bases separated the two germline ends. The CDR3 length is 15 residues. Germline V gene data show CDR1 as MNHNY and CDR2 as SVGAGI (reference sequence). CDR3 in DNA: TGTGCCAGCAGCACCAACCGTGGCGGGACCTACGAGCAGTACTTC. Its translation: CASSTNRGGTYEQYF.

This rearrangement joins TRBV4-1 to TRBJ2-3; 8 bases match TRBD1. This CDR3 is built from 16 residues. V shed 0 bases and J 6 bases; nucleotides not matched to a gene: 8. Germline CDR1 MGHRA, CDR2 YSYEKL. The CDR3 sequence: CASSQDRDRPLDTQYF. DNA of the CDR3: TGCGCCAGCAGCCAAGATCGGGACAGGCCCTTGGATACGCAGTATTTT.

The V gene is TRBV7-2, the J gene TRBJ2-1; TRBD1 aligns across 9 bases. This CDR3 contains 16 residues. Looked up from germline, CDR1 is SGHTA and CDR2 is FQGNSA. The junction had 13 bases not matched to a gene; V was cut back by 5 bases and J by 8 bases. The CDR3 protein is CASSPQGTGRVDEQFF. CDR3 sequence (DNA): TGTGCCAGCAGCCCCCAGGGGACAGGGAGGGTGGATGAGCAGTTCTTC.

The V gene is TRBV20-1, the J gene TRBJ1-2; no definite D call. CDR1 and CDR2 from the germline V gene are DFQATT and SNEGSKA (reference sequence). Trimming stripped 6 bases from V and 2 bases from J, with 7 bases between. The CDR3 has 11 amino acids. Here the CDR3 reads CSAELNYGYTF. The CDR3 DNA sequence: TGCAGTGCCGAGTTAAACTATGGCTACACCTTC.

The chain recombines TRBV28 with TRBJ1-1; 8 bases fit TRBD1. V was clipped by 7 bases and J by 4 bases; unmatched bases: 5. CDR3 length equals 13 residues. Germline CDR1 reads MDHEN; CDR2 reads SYDVKM. CDR3 in amino acids: CASNLGQGTEAFF. The CDR3 nucleotides are TGTGCCAGCAACCTAGGACAGGGCACTGAAGCTTTCTTT. The full variable domain, its missing parts supplied by reference TRBV28 and TRBJ1-1, is DVKVTQSSRYLVKRTGEKVFLECVQDMDHENMFWYRQDPGLGLRLIYFSYDVKMKEKGDIPEGYSVSREKKERFSLILESASTNQTSMYLCASNLGQGTEAFFGQGTRLTVV.

This CDR3 reads CASSLGTSGRARHEQFF. In DNA, the CDR3 is TGTGCCAGCAGCTTGGGGACTAGCGGCAGAGCGAGGCATGAGCAGTTCTTC. The chain uses TRBV11-2 and TRBJ2-1; 11 nucleotides align to TRBD2. In germline, CDR1 is SGHAT, CDR2 FQNNGV. This CDR3 has 17 amino acids. The V gene end was trimmed by 3 bases and the J gene end by 8 bases; junction bases not matched to a gene: 12.

The chain carries TRBV5-1 and TRBJ2-7, with 7 bases identical to TRBD2. V lost 3 bases, J lost 3 bases, and 6 bases stayed unmatched. Germline-derived CDR1 and CDR2 are SGHRS and YFSETQ. The CDR3 consists of 14 residues. The CDR3 reads CASSSGLVDYEQYF. The CDR3 coding sequence is TGCGCCAGCAGCTCCGGACTAGTAGACTACGAGCAGTACTTC. Based on the CDR3 plus reference TRBV5-1 and TRBJ2-7, the full variable domain is KAGVTQTPRYLIKTRGQQVTLSCSPISGHRSVSWYQQTPGQGLQFLFEYFSETQRNKGNFPGRFSGRQFSNSRSEMNVSTLELGDSALYLCASSSGLVDYEQYFGPGTRLTVT.

V is TRBV6-1 and J is TRBJ2-7; possibly TRBD1 for D (6 bases). The CDR3 has 13 amino acids. V was trimmed by 8 bases and J by 4 bases, leaving 15 bases between them. Looked up from germline, CDR1 is MNHNS and CDR2 is SASEGT. The CDR3 protein is CASAKTGIYEQYF. The CDR3 DNA follows: TGTGCCAGCGCAAAAACAGGGATTTACGAGCAGTACTTC.

This clone was observed once. The CDR3 nucleotides read TGTGCCAGCAGCCCGCGGACAGGGTCCGGGGAGCTGTTTTTT. Translating it yields CASSPRTGSGELFF. The V gene is TRBV9, the J gene TRBJ2-2, with 8 bases that match TRBD1. CDR1 SGDLS and CDR2 YYNGEE come from the germline V gene. The CDR3 spans 14 residues. J gave up 6 bases and V 4 bases, and 5 bases lay outside the gene matches.

The chain has TRBV27 and TRBJ2-7; 8 bases match TRBD2. The germline V gene encodes CDR1 MNHEY and CDR2 SMNVEV (reference sequence). V trimming: 3 bases; J trimming: 7 bases; junction bases outside the gene matches: 5. CDR3 length: 13 residues. CDR3 in DNA: TGTGCCAGCAGTTTGGGGGGCGGGGGGGAGCAGTACTTC. Protein: CASSLGGGGEQYF.

This clone was counted a few times. This rearrangement joins TRBV29-1 to TRBJ1-2; possible D gene TRBD1, 6 bases. CDR1 is SQVTM, CDR2 ANQGSEA, per germline. V was clipped by 6 bases and J by 1 base, with 15 bases between them. CDR3 size: 14 residues. The CDR3: CSVLTGKLNYGYTF. CDR3 sequence (DNA): TGCAGCGTCCTAACAGGGAAGCTTAACTATGGCTACACCTTC. Full variable domain (remainder filled in from reference TRBV29-1 and TRBJ1-2): SAVISQKPSRDICQRGTSLTIQCQVDSQVTMMFWYRQQPGQSLTLIATANQGSEATYESGFVIDKFPISRPNLTFSTLTVSNMSPEDSSIYLCSVLTGKLNYGYTFGSGTRLTVV.

The gene calls are TRBV5-1 and TRBJ2-2; no firm D call. The CDR3 totals 14 residues. Per the germline V gene, CDR1 is SGHRS and CDR2 is YFSETQ. Trimming took off 0 bases at V and 1 base at J, with 4 bases between the two ends. Written as DNA, the CDR3 is TGCGCCAGCAGCTTGGAACAGAACACCGGGGAGCTGTTTTTT. This codes for CASSLEQNTGELFF.

This sequence joins TRBV2 and TRBJ2-7; 12 bases map to TRBD1. The junction had 6 bases not matched to a gene; V was cut back by 5 bases and J by 4 bases. The CDR3 is made up of 15 amino acids. Germline assignment: CDR1 SNHLY and CDR2 FYNNEI. The DNA of the CDR3 is TGTGCCAGCAGTCGGGACAGGGGGCCAAGGTACGAGCAGTACTTC. It yields the protein CASSRDRGPRYEQYF.

This chain connects TRBV5-6 to TRBJ2-7, with 8 nucleotides matching TRBD1. The germline CDR1 and CDR2 sequences are SGHDT and YYEEEE. J was trimmed by 7 bases and V by 4 bases; bases with no gene match: 13. This CDR3 is built from 15 residues. CDR3 nucleotides: TGTGCCAGCAGCCCGCAGGCAGGGGGCCCAGGGGAGCAGTACTTC. Translating it yields CASSPQAGGPGEQYF.

The rearrangement joins TRBV7-9 to TRBJ2-5; 14 bases line up with TRBD2. Germline trimming cut 5 bases from V and 5 bases from J; bases unmatched to any gene: 7. This CDR3 is built from 16 residues. The germline CDR1 and CDR2 sequences are SEHNR and FQNEAQ (reference sequence). The CDR3 coding sequence is TGTGCCAGCAGCCCCCGACTAGCGGGAGGGGGTGAGACCCAGTACTTC. It yields the protein CASSPRLAGGGETQYF.

This sequence joins TRBV7-6 and TRBJ2-7; TRBD2 might be the D (5 bases). V was trimmed by 2 bases and J by 2 bases, leaving 19 bases between them. The CDR3 runs 17 residues. From germline, CDR1 is SGHVS and CDR2 FNYEAQ. CDR3 amino acids: CASSLLVWTPTPYEQYF. The CDR3 DNA reads TGTGCCAGCAGCTTACTGGTTTGGACTCCTACCCCCTACGAGCAGTACTTC.

The chain is built from TRBV19 and TRBJ2-5; 12 nucleotides match TRBD2. CDR1 is LNHDA, CDR2 SQIVND, per germline (reference sequence). The CDR3 length is 14 residues. V shed 4 bases, J shed 5 bases, and the junction held 2 bases outside the gene matches. The CDR3 region has the DNA TGTGCCAGTAGTACCCTAGCGGGAGGGGAGACCCAGTACTTC. This gives the protein CASSTLAGGETQYF.

The chain links TRBV7-2 to TRBJ1-2; D unclear. The V end lost 5 bases, the J end lost 4 bases, and 14 bases lay between the germline ends. The length of the CDR3 is 14 residues. Germline-derived CDR1 and CDR2 are SGHTA and FQGNSA. CDR3 nucleotides: TGTGCCAGCAGCCCCCCTCCGGCAGGCTATGGCTACACCTTC. Its protein is CASSPPPAGYGYTF. Full variable domain (missing parts from reference TRBV7-2 and TRBJ1-2): GAGVSQSPSNKVTEKGKDVELRCDPISGHTALYWYRQSLGQGLEFLIYFQGNSAPDKSGLPSDRFSAERTGGSVSTLTIQRTQQEDSAVYLCASSPPPAGYGYTFGSGTRLTVV.

The V and J genes are TRBV11-2 and TRBJ2-3; D remains unclear. This CDR3 contains 13 residues. Germline values: CDR1 SGHAT, CDR2 FQNNGV. Trimming pared 5 bases from V and 4 bases from J, leaving 10 bases between. This chain's CDR3 is CASSRDRADTQYF. DNA for the CDR3: TGTGCCAGCAGCCGAGATCGCGCAGATACGCAGTATTTT. The whole variable domain, remainder taken from reference TRBV11-2 and TRBJ2-3, is EAGVAQSPRYKIIEKRQSVAFWCNPISGHATLYWYQQILGQGPKLLIQFQNNGVVDDSQLPKDRFSAERLKGVDSTLKIQPAKLEDSAVYLCASSRDRADTQYFGPGTRLTVL.

The V and J genes are TRBV13 and TRBJ2-1; TRBD2 agrees at 12 bases. In germline, CDR1 is PRHDT, CDR2 FYEKMQ (reference sequence). CDR3 length: 16 amino acids. Losses at the gene ends were 4 bases for V and 8 bases for J; bases not matched to a gene: 9. The CDR3: CASSYGLAGGPYEQFF. CDR3 DNA: TGTGCCAGCAGCTACGGTCTAGCGGGAGGGCCCTATGAGCAGTTCTTC.

The chain has TRBV28 and TRBJ2-6, with a possible D match to TRBD2 (6 bases). The CDR3 sequence is 17 residues long. The V gene lost 5 bases and the J gene lost 0 bases, with 14 bases spanning the gap. Germline CDR1 MDHEN, CDR2 SYDVKM. DNA for the CDR3: TGTGCCAGCAGTCCTAGGAGGGTCGGCTCTGGGGCCAACGTCCTGACTTTC. Translated, it gives CASSPRRVGSGANVLTF.

The chain links TRBV2 to TRBJ1-5; D call uncertain. Germline CDR1 reads SNHLY; CDR2 reads FYNNEI. Trimming stripped 3 bases from V and 4 bases from J, with 16 bases between. This CDR3 contains 16 residues. CDR3 DNA sequence: TGTGCCAGCAGTGATATGAGGGATCTAGGGAATCAGCCCCAGCATTTT. Protein product: CASSDMRDLGNQPQHF.

The chain recombines TRBV6-6 with TRBJ1-2, with 8 nucleotides matching TRBD1. The CDR3 has 16 residues. From germline, CDR1 is MNHNY and CDR2 SVGAGI (reference sequence). Trimming took 0 bases from V and 7 from J; bases not matched to a gene: 10. The CDR3 DNA follows: TGTGCCAGCAGTTACTCGACAGGCAGGGGGCCTTCTGGCTACACCTTC. This sequence encodes CASSYSTGRGPSGYTF.

The CDR3 nucleotides read TGCAGCGTTGAAGCGGGGGGAGAGACCCAGTACTTC. Its translation is CSVEAGGETQYF. The chain is built from TRBV29-1 and TRBJ2-5; the match to TRBD2 covers 7 bases. V was clipped by 1 base and J by 4 bases; unmatched bases: 0. The CDR3 extends over 12 amino acids. Germline V gene lookup returns CDR1 SQVTM and CDR2 ANQGSEA.

This clone has only a few counts. The chain couples TRBV29-1 to TRBJ1-1; 10 bases agree with TRBD1. V dropped 7 bases and J dropped 10; count of bases not matched to a gene: 12. Germline CDR1 SQVTM, CDR2 ANQGSEA. The CDR3 length is 13 residues. CDR3 residues: CSGKPGQGRRAFF. The DNA of the CDR3 is TGCAGCGGAAAACCGGGACAGGGGAGGCGAGCTTTCTTT.

The chain recombines TRBV18 with TRBJ2-3; 7 bases agree with TRBD1. This CDR3 is built from 17 residues. Germline values: CDR1 KGHSH, CDR2 LQKENI. V trimming: 3 bases; J trimming: 1 base; junction bases outside the gene matches: 10. CDR3 sequence: CASSPVARGRGTDTQYF. The CDR3 DNA is TGTGCCAGCTCACCGGTGGCGAGGGGGCGCGGCACAGATACGCAGTATTTT.